This T cell receptor (beta chain) comes out of a study of CXCR3-negative and CXCR3-positive naive CD8 T cells. The wider study: Some 130 million TRB reads were obtained overall (about 1.5 +/- 0.3 million per library). Regarding the study as a whole: Both of the naive subsets showed about the same high diversity, but memory CD8+ cells had much less. Once cells were cryopreserved, CXCR3 expression went down partly, and most assays used fresh PBMCs. TRB CDR3 hydrophobicity was greater in CXCR3-positive naive cells than in CXCR3-negative naive cells.

The CDR3 covers 16 residues. UMI-labeled 5' RACE TRB cDNA libraries were prepared from the cells. No DNA is given; TCRdb re-called the 5' RACE reads and lists each CDR3 protein once. This sample's table has approximately 96,000 distinct CDR3 sequences. About this clonotype itself: What it binds is unknown.

Sequencing was performed on naive CXCR3+ CD8+ T cells from blood. Subset indicated: CD45RO-CCR7+CD27+CD95- naive CD8+ T cells expressing CXCR3 (TNR3+). This chain connects TRBV12-3 or TRBV12-4 to TRBJ2-3; no DNA is available, so the TRBD1 call from TCRdb remains unchecked. This sequence originates from a human donor in good health. Some clones in this sample may be carry-over from other donors' samples. The CDR3 sequence: CASIPRGKYYTDTQYF.